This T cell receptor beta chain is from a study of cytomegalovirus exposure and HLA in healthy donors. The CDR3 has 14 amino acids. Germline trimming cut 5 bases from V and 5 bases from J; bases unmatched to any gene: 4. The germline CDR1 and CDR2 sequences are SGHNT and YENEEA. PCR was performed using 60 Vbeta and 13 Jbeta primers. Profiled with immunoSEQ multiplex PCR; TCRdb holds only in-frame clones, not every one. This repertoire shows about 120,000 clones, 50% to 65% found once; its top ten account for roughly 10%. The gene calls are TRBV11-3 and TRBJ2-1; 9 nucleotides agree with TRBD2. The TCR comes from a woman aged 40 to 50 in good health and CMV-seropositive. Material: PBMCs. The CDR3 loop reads CASSLSGSNNEQFF. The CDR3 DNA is TGTGCCAGCAGCCTTAGCGGGAGCAACAATGAGCAGTTCTTC.